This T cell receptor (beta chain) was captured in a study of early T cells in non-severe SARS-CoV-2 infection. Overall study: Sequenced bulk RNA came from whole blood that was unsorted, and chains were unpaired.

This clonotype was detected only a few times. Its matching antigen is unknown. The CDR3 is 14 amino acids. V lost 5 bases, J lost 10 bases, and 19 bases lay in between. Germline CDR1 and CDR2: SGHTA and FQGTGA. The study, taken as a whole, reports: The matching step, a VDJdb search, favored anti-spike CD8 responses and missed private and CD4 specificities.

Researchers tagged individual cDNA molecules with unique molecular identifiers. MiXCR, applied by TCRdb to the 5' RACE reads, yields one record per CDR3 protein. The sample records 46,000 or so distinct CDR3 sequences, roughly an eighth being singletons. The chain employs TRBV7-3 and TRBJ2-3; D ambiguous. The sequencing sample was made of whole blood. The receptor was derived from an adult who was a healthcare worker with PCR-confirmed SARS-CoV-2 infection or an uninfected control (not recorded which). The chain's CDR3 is CASSPRPAAMPQYF. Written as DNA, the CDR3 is TGTGCCAGCAGCCCGAGACCAGCAGCGATGCCGCAGTATTTT. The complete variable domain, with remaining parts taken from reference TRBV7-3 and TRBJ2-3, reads GAGVSQTPSNKVTEKGKYVELRCDPISGHTALYWYRQSLGQGPEFLIYFQGTGAADDSGLPNDRFFAVRPEGSVSTLKIQRTERGDSAVYLCASSPRPAAMPQYFGPGTRLTVL.